A single sample is the source of the 2 T cell receptor beta chains below, sequenced in a study of radiation and T cells in renal cell carcinoma. Measured with immunoSEQ multiplex PCR; TCRdb has only the in-frame clones, and not every one. The table has some 64,000 clones, 70% to 80% seen once. Time point noted: blood 4 weeks post-SBRT, at nephrectomy. Regarding treatment: 15 Gy SBRT to primary tumor, nephrectomy 4 weeks later. The sequencing here drew on blood, taken from a patient whose treatment included radiotherapy and nephrectomy. These receptors were collected from a man aged 55 to 69 with renal cell carcinoma.

The chain uses TRBV10-3 and TRBJ1-3, with no clear D. This CDR3 contains 15 residues. Germline lookup yields CDR1 ENHRY and CDR2 SYGVKD. V shed 7 bases and J shed 0 bases, with 13 bases lying between them. The DNA for the CDR3 is TGTGCCATCACCGACTTAGGATTCTCTGGAAACACCATATATTTT. Amino acid sequence: CAITDLGFSGNTIYF.

The chain links TRBV2 to TRBJ1-1, with a possible D match to TRBD1 (5 bases). Looked up from germline, CDR1 is SNHLY and CDR2 is FYNNEI. The length of the CDR3 is 15 residues. The V and J ends lost 2 bases and 4 bases respectively, with 14 bases between them. As DNA, the CDR3 is TGTGCCAGCAGTGAACGGGGGAATGGGGGCACTGAAGCTTTCTTT. Translation: CASSERGNGGTEAFF.